The 11 T cell receptor beta chains presented below share a single source sample, sequenced in a study of PD-1 blockade in classical Hodgkin lymphoma. Sequencing used immunoSEQ multiplex PCR; TCRdb keeps in-frame clones, though not all of them. The sample yields about 63,000 clones, about 88% seen once. Every patient relapsed after autologous stem cell transplantation, and brentuximab vedotin exposure varied. The specimen comprised peripheral blood mononuclear cells (PBMCs), sampled before the second cycle of nivolumab. These receptors all stem from a human donor with classical Hodgkin lymphoma.

The chain uses TRBV7-9 and TRBJ1-2; TRBD1 might be the D (6 bases). Looked up from germline, CDR1 is SEHNR and CDR2 is FQNEAQ (reference sequence). The V gene lost 1 base and the J gene lost 7 bases, with 10 bases spanning the gap. This CDR3 region has 13 residues. Written as DNA, the CDR3 is TGTGCCAGCAGCTTAGACGGGGGCGGTGGCTACACCTTC. Protein product: CASSLDGGGGYTF.

V is TRBV19 and J is TRBJ1-5; 7 bases line up with TRBD1. The CDR3 has 15 amino acids. Germline CDR1 LNHDA, CDR2 SQIVND (reference sequence). With 6 bases clipped from V and 4 bases from J, the junction kept 9 bases outside the gene matches. DNA of the CDR3: TGTGCCAGTAGAGGGGGACAGCAACCAAATCAGCCCCAGCATTTT. It codes for CASRGGQQPNQPQHF.

The chain has TRBV5-8 and TRBJ1-6, with 8 bases aligning to TRBD1. The CDR3 spans 12 residues. Germline CDR1 reads SGHTS; CDR2 reads YDEGEE. Losses at the gene ends were 9 bases for V and 8 bases for J; bases not matched to a gene: 4. CDR3 sequence (DNA): TGTGCCACCCGACAGGGGTATTCACCCCTCCACTTT. The encoded protein is CATRQGYSPLHF.

V and J are TRBV6-6 and TRBJ1-1; no clear D. The germline V gene encodes CDR1 MNHNY and CDR2 SVGAGI (reference sequence). The CDR3 sequence is 12 residues long. Trimming pared 2 bases from V and 5 bases from J, leaving 6 bases between. The CDR3 sequence: CASSYIGTEAFF. Written as DNA, the CDR3 is TGTGCCAGCAGTTACATCGGGACTGAAGCTTTCTTT.

The chain recombines TRBV5-1 with TRBJ2-3, with D possibly TRBD2 on 6 matching bases. V was trimmed by 7 bases and J by 0 bases, leaving 12 bases between them. Germline V lookup: CDR1 SGHRS, CDR2 YFSETQ. The CDR3 is 14 residues long. In DNA form, the CDR3 reads TGCGCCAGCGGCGGGGACGGAAGCACAGATACGCAGTATTTT. Translating gives CASGGDGSTDTQYF.

For the CDR3, the DNA is TGTGCCAGCAGCCAGAGAGACCGTCCTGAAGCTTTCTTT. Protein: CASSQRDRPEAFF. J is TRBJ1-1 and V is TRBV14; D gene unclear. V was cut by 3 bases and J by 6 bases, with 11 bases left in between. In germline, CDR1 is SGHDN, CDR2 FVKESK. This CDR3 spans 13 amino acids.

This chain uses TRBV5-1 with TRBJ2-5, with 9 bases identical to TRBD1. The V gene end was trimmed by 4 bases and the J gene end by 2 bases; junction bases not matched to a gene: 3. Germline V gives CDR1 SGHRS, CDR2 YFSETQ. This CDR3 region has 14 residues. The CDR3 DNA is TGCGCCAGCAGCGTAGGGACAGGGCAAGAGACCCAGTACTTC. Amino acids: CASSVGTGQETQYF.

The chain links TRBV28 to TRBJ2-1; TRBD1 might be the D (6 bases). The V gene's germline CDR1 is MDHEN and CDR2 SYDVKM. The CDR3 loop spans 13 amino acids. The V and J ends lost 6 bases and 6 bases respectively, with 12 bases between them. Here the CDR3 DNA reads TGTGCCAGCAGGATACCAGGGGTCAATGAGCAGTTCTTC. It codes for CASRIPGVNEQFF.

V and J are TRBV5-5 and TRBJ1-1; no clear D gene. The CDR3 runs 14 residues. CDR1 and CDR2 (germline): SGHKS, YYEKEE (reference sequence). Trimming stripped 0 bases from V and 5 bases from J, with 11 bases between. CDR3 DNA sequence: TGTGCCAGCAGCTTGGACGGAGGTGTAACTGAAGCTTTCTTT. Residues: CASSLDGGVTEAFF.

This clone was recorded only once. CDR3 region: CASSLSGNGNTIYF. CDR3 DNA: TGTGCCAGCAGTTTATCGGGGAACGGAAACACCATATATTTT. The V call is TRBV28, the J call TRBJ1-3; D unclear. The CDR3 runs to 14 residues. Trimming pared 1 base from V and 4 bases from J, leaving 8 bases between. CDR1 is MDHEN, CDR2 SYDVKM, per germline.

This chain joins TRBV19 and TRBJ1-4; D is unclear. Germline assignment: CDR1 LNHDA and CDR2 SQIVND (reference sequence). The CDR3 extends over 15 amino acids. The V and J ends lost 2 bases and 7 bases respectively, with 14 bases between them. This chain's CDR3 is CASSITGTVVEKLFF. As DNA, the CDR3 is TGTGCCAGTAGTATAACGGGAACGGTGGTTGAAAAACTGTTTTTT.